Sequencing of this T cell receptor (beta chain) was carried out in a study of T cell repertoires and HLA-DP antigens. Details on this clone: What it recognizes is unknown.

The PCR primers covered 54 TRBV and 13 TRBJ segments. Each pre-culture CD4+ sample aimed for fewer than 250,000 T cell genomes at deep resolution. Data came from immunoSEQ multiplex PCR; TCRdb stores just in-frame clones and leaves some out. The profile shows about 89,000 clones, around 86% of them singletons. Study-level points and caveats: Naive and memory CD4+ cells were analysed together, not apart. A non-physiological HeLa system presented antigen to total CD4+ responders.

The receptor was derived from a man aged 45 to 65 in good health and CMV-seronegative. Sequenced material: CD4+ T cells from PBMCs.

CDR3 coding DNA: TGCGCCAGCAGCGGAGGGACAGGGGCCAATTCACCCCTCCACTTT. Protein: CASSGGTGANSPLHF. The chain employs TRBV5-1 and TRBJ1-6; 10 nucleotides agree with TRBD1. The germline gives CDR1 SGHRS, CDR2 YFSETQ. The V gene end was trimmed by 4 bases and the J gene end by 7 bases; junction bases not matched to a gene: 5. CDR3 length: 15 residues. Variable domain in full (rest from reference TRBV5-1 and TRBJ1-6): KAGVTQTPRYLIKTRGQQVTLSCSPISGHRSVSWYQQTPGQGLQFLFEYFSETQRNKGNFPGRFSGRQFSNSRSEMNVSTLELGDSALYLCASSGGTGANSPLHFGNGTRLTVT.